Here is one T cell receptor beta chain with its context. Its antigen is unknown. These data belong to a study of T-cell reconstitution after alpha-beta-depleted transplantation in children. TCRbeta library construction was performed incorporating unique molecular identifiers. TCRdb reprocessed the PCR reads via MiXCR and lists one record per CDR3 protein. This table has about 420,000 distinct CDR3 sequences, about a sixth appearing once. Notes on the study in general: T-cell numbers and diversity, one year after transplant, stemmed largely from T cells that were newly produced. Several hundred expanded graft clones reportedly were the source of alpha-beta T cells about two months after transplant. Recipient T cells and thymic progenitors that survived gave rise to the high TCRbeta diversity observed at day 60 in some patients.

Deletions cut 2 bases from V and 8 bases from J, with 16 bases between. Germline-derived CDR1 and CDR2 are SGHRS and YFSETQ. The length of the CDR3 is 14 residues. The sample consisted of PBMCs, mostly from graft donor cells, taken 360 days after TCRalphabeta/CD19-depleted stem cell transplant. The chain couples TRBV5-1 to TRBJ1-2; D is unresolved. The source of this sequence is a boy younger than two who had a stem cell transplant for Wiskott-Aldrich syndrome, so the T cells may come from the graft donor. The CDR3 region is CASSFPEREGGYTF. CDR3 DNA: TGCGCCAGCAGCTTTCCGGAGAGGGAGGGAGGCTACACCTTC. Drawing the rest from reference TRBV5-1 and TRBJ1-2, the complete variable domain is KAGVTQTPRYLIKTRGQQVTLSCSPISGHRSVSWYQQTPGQGLQFLFEYFSETQRNKGNFPGRFSGRQFSNSRSEMNVSTLELGDSALYLCASSFPEREGGYTFGSGTRLTVV.